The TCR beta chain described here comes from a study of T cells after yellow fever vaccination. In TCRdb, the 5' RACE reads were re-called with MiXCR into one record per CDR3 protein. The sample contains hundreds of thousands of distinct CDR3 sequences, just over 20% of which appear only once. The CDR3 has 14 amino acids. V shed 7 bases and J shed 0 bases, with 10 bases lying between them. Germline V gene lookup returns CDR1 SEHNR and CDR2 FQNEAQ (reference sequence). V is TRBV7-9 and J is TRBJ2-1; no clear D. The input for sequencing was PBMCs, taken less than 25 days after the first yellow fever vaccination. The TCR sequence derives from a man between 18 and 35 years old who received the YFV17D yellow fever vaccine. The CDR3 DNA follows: TGTGCCAGCAATGAAGCTGTCTCCTACAATGAGCAGTTCTTC. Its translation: CASNEAVSYNEQFF.